This T cell receptor beta chain emerged from a study of human T cells and chemical hapten exposure. Study conclusions and caveats: The donors suffered from alopecia, so their immune response may not match that of healthy people. Patch test scores rose with PT1 expanded TCR counts, a positive correlation.

TCRdb recomputed calls from the RACE reads with MiXCR, one row per CDR3 protein. The sample shows tens of thousands of distinct CDR3 sequences, about 6.6% of them seen only once. Turning to this clonotype: Its antigen is still unknown.

V lost 3 bases and J lost 2, with 12 bases in between. CDR1 is SQVTM, CDR2 ANQGSEA, per germline. This CDR3 region has 14 residues. Stated time point: patch test 2, 6 weeks after DPC sensitization. The treatment: therapeutic diphenylcyclopropenone sensitization with weekly scalp DPC. The sequences come from whole blood, collected in connection with sensitization to the hapten diphenylcyclopropenone (DPC). V is TRBV29-1 and J is TRBJ2-3; D is unclear. This receptor was taken from a woman aged 25-40 years with alopecia areata. Some clones in this sample may be carry-over from other donors' samples. The CDR3: CSVDTGSSTDTQYF. CDR3 DNA: TGCAGCGTTGATACCGGGTCCTCCACAGATACGCAGTATTTT.